This is a list of T cell receptor beta chains from one sample in a study of breast tumors, draining lymph nodes, adjacent tissues. TCRdb redid the calling of the multiplex PCR reads with MiXCR, one entry per CDR3 protein. The sample contains tens of thousands of distinct CDR3 sequences, 23% of which appear only once. Material for sequencing was breast tumor tissue. The receptors were sampled from a female donor with breast cancer. Some clones in this sample may be carry-over from other donors' samples. The CDR3 runs from the conserved cysteine through the conserved F or W. The D gene is left open where the match is weak. Clone size is shown for a subset of rows, as once, few, many or a class of expanded clone.

v_gene: TRBV12-3/TRBV12-4; abundance: few; d_gene: .; j_gene: TRBJ2-4; CDR3nt: TGTGCCAGCAGTTTCGGAGGGACACTAGCCAAAAACATTCAGTACTTC; CDR3aa: CASSFGGTLAKNIQYF
v_gene: TRBV18; abundance: many; d_gene: .; j_gene: TRBJ2-7; CDR3nt: TGTGCCAGCTCACCGAAACAGAACCCAGAGGAAGTGCAGTACTTC; CDR3aa: CASSPKQNPEEVQYF
v_gene: TRBV5-1; abundance: few; d_gene: .; j_gene: TRBJ2-1; CDR3nt: TGCGCCAGCAGCCTGGTGTTAGACTCCTACAATGAGCAGTTCTTC; CDR3aa: CASSLVLDSYNEQFF
v_gene: TRBV12-3/TRBV12-4; abundance: many; d_gene: TRBD1; j_gene: TRBJ2-7; CDR3nt: TGTGCCAGCAGCCATGGACAGGGAATGACCTACGAGCAGTACTTC; CDR3aa: CASSHGQGMTYEQYF
v_gene: TRBV5-5; abundance: many; d_gene: .; j_gene: TRBJ1-5; CDR3nt: TGTGCCAGCAGCTTGACGGGGGGCGACAGCAATCAGCCCCAGCATTTT; CDR3aa: CASSLTGGDSNQPQHF
v_gene: TRBV3-1; abundance: .; d_gene: TRBD1; j_gene: TRBJ1-3; CDR3nt: TGTGCCAGCAGCGGGACAGGGACTATAGGAAGAAACACCATATATTTT; CDR3aa: CASSGTGTIGRNTIYF
v_gene: TRBV6-5; abundance: few; d_gene: .; j_gene: TRBJ2-1; CDR3nt: TGTGCCAGCAGTCCAGGCCTGGGTTTGGAGCAGTTCTTC; CDR3aa: CASSPGLGLEQFF
v_gene: TRBV6-6; abundance: many; d_gene: .; j_gene: TRBJ1-6; CDR3nt: TGTGCCAGCAGTTACTCAAGGCGGAATAATAATTCACCCCTCCACTTT; CDR3aa: CASSYSRRNNNSPLHF
v_gene: TRBV19; abundance: many; d_gene: TRBD1; j_gene: TRBJ2-7; CDR3nt: TGTGCCAGTAGTCTGGACAGGGGGTCGTGGGAGCAGTACTTC; CDR3aa: CASSLDRGSWEQYF
v_gene: TRBV7-2; abundance: many; d_gene: .; j_gene: TRBJ2-7; CDR3nt: TGTGCCAGCAGCCCAGACAAAGGGGGGCTTCGCGAGCAGTACTTC; CDR3aa: CASSPDKGGLREQYF
v_gene: TRBV5-1; abundance: medium-sized; d_gene: TRBD2; j_gene: TRBJ2-5; CDR3nt: TGCGCCAGCAGCTTGGGGACTAGCGATTTGGAGACCCAGTACTTC; CDR3aa: CASSLGTSDLETQYF
v_gene: TRBV9; abundance: many; d_gene: TRBD1; j_gene: TRBJ1-2; CDR3nt: TGTGCCAGCAGCGTAGTAGGGACAGGGGGCTATGGCTACACCTTC; CDR3aa: CASSVVGTGGYGYTF
v_gene: TRBV20-1; abundance: many; d_gene: .; j_gene: TRBJ2-3; CDR3nt: TGCAGTGCTCAGCCCCCAACAGGGTTGGTCACAGATACGCAGTATTTT; CDR3aa: CSAQPPTGLVTDTQYF
v_gene: TRBV10-3; abundance: many; d_gene: TRBD1; j_gene: TRBJ2-7; CDR3nt: TGTGCCATCAGTGAACGCCGACAGGGGACCGAGCAGTACTTC; CDR3aa: CAISERRQGTEQYF
v_gene: TRBV9; abundance: many; d_gene: .; j_gene: TRBJ2-3; CDR3nt: TGTGCCAGCAGCTCCTCGGGGGACACCACAGATACGCAGTATTTT; CDR3aa: CASSSSGDTTDTQYF
v_gene: TRBV2; abundance: many; d_gene: TRBD1; j_gene: TRBJ1-2; CDR3nt: TGTGCCAGCAGGACGGACAGGGGCCTTAACTATGGCTACACCTTC; CDR3aa: CASRTDRGLNYGYTF
v_gene: TRBV18; abundance: many; d_gene: .; j_gene: TRBJ2-5; CDR3nt: TGTGCCAGCTCACCAGGGCAGGGGACGTGGACCCAGTACTTC; CDR3aa: CASSPGQGTWTQYF